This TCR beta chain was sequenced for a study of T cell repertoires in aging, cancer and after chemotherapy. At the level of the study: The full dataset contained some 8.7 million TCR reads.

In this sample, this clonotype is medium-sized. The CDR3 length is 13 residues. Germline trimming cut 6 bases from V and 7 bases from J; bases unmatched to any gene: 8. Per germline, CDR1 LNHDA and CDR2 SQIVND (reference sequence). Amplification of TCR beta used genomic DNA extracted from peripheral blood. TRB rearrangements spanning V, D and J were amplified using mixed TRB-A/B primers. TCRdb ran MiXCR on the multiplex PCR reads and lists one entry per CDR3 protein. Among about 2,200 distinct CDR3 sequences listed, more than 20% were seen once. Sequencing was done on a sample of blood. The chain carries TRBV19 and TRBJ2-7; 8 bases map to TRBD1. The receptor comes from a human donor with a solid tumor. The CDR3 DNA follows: TGTGCCAGTAGCCCCAGGGGGCTTGGGGAGCAGTACTTC. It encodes CASSPRGLGEQYF.